The 32 T cell receptor beta chains in this list originate from one sample, sequenced in a study of a mutant IDH1 vaccine in newly diagnosed glioma listed by TCRdb under 2021. This specimen's time point label, interpreted: week 35, safety follow-up. A 20-mer mutant IDH1 peptide at 300 micrograms in Montanide made up each vaccine dose, which was injected subcutaneously together with topical imiquimod. Antigens of these TCRs are unknown. Preparation of the library involved the immunoSEQ multiplex PCR assay. The clones in this table, taken by TCRdb from immuneACCESS, are in-frame only. Not every clone is retained; where verified, under half of the shortfall comes from an unresolved V gene, and the cause of the rest is unknown. This sample gives around 60,000 clones in total; about four fifths of them show up just once. The biggest ten clones account for 5% to 6.5% of the sample. Sequences were derived from PBMCs, sampled from a glioma patient whose treatment included an IDH1 peptide vaccine. The receptors originated from a man aged 35-49 years with glioma.

V is TRBV9 and J is TRBJ2-7; a weak D match, TRBD2 (6 bases). The germline CDR1 and CDR2 sequences are SGDLS and YYNGEE. V lost 2 bases to trimming and J lost 2 bases, with 14 bases between them. The CDR3 length is 15 residues. This CDR3 is CASSVGSGLPYEQYF. In nucleotides, the CDR3 is TGTGCCAGCAGCGTCGGCTCGGGACTCCCCTACGAGCAGTACTTC. Complete variable domain (other parts from reference TRBV9 and TRBJ2-7): DSGVTQTPKHLITATGQRVTLRCSPRSGDLSVYWYQQSLDQGLQFLIQYYNGEERAKGNILERFSAQQFPDLHSELNLSSLELGDSALYFCASSVGSGLPYEQYFGPGTRLTVT.

This chain uses TRBV7-9 with TRBJ1-3; 9 bases are shared with TRBD1. There are 14 residues in the CDR3. V dropped 5 bases and J dropped 4; count of bases not matched to a gene: 3. Germline assignment: CDR1 SEHNR and CDR2 FQNEAQ (reference sequence). The CDR3 reads CASSLQGAGNTIYF. CDR3 in DNA: TGTGCCAGCAGCCTACAGGGGGCAGGAAACACCATATATTTT.

The gene calls are TRBV30 and TRBJ1-2; 7 nucleotides match TRBD1. After removal of 4 bases from V and 7 bases from J, the junction contained 12 bases not matched to a gene. The CDR3 spans 14 residues. The germline CDR1 and CDR2 sequences are GTSNPN and SVGIG (reference sequence). CDR3 residues: CAWTGAGGRVGYTF. The CDR3 DNA reads TGTGCCTGGACCGGAGCAGGGGGAAGAGTTGGCTACACCTTC. The full variable domain, completed using reference TRBV30 and TRBJ1-2, is SQTIHQWPATLVQPVGSPLSLECTVEGTSNPNLYWYRQAAGRGLQLLFYSVGIGQISSEVPQNLSASRPQDRQFILSSKKLLLSDSGFYLCAWTGAGGRVGYTFGSGTRLTVV.

The chain has TRBV30 and TRBJ2-1, with 7 bases lining up with TRBD2. The CDR3 loop spans 13 amino acids. Germline V gene lookup returns CDR1 GTSNPN and CDR2 SVGIG (reference sequence). With V trimmed by 0 bases and J by 8 bases, 4 bases remained unmatched. CDR3 bases: TGTGCCTGGAGTGTAATGGGGGGGTATGAGCAGTTCTTC. This codes for CAWSVMGGYEQFF. Filled out from reference TRBV30 and TRBJ2-1, the complete variable domain reads SQTIHQWPATLVQPVGSPLSLECTVEGTSNPNLYWYRQAAGRGLQLLFYSVGIGQISSEVPQNLSASRPQDRQFILSSKKLLLSDSGFYLCAWSVMGGYEQFFGPGTRLTVL.

The V call is TRBV29-1, the J call TRBJ1-5, with 10 nucleotides matching TRBD1. The CDR3 consists of 13 residues. Trimming cost V 7 bases and J 7 bases; bases outside gene matches: 7. From germline, CDR1 is SQVTM and CDR2 ANQGSEA. The CDR3 here is CSARQGAGQPQHF. In DNA form, the CDR3 reads TGCAGCGCCAGACAGGGGGCAGGGCAGCCCCAGCATTTT.

This sequence joins TRBV19 and TRBJ2-3; 9 nucleotides agree with TRBD1. J gave up 4 bases and V 4 bases, and 3 bases lay outside the gene matches. Germline CDR1 LNHDA, CDR2 SQIVND (reference sequence). The CDR3 length is 14 residues. As DNA, the CDR3 is TGTGCCAGTAGTAGGGACAGGGAGGCAGATACGCAGTATTTT. It encodes CASSRDREADTQYF.

As regards this clone: Mismatch with germline at one junction end may stem from a read error. The CDR3 DNA is TGTGCTAGCAGCGCGGACAGAAAGGAGACCCAGTACTTC. Its protein product is CASSADRKETQYF. The V and J genes are TRBV7-7 and TRBJ2-5, with a possible D match to TRBD1 (6 bases). CDR3 size: 13 residues. Germline lookup yields CDR1 SSHAT and CDR2 FNYEAQ (reference sequence).

This sequence joins TRBV29-1 and TRBJ2-5; the D gene is possibly TRBD1 (5 bases). The CDR3 has 15 amino acids. Germline loops: CDR1 SQVTM, CDR2 ANQGSEA. Trimming stripped 7 bases from V and 0 bases from J, with 18 bases between. The CDR3 DNA follows: TGCAGCGCGAAACTATTTGGACATCACCAAGAGACCCAGTACTTC. Translated: CSAKLFGHHQETQYF.

In DNA form, the CDR3 reads TGTGCCACCAGCAGAGAGGGCTCAGCGGGGGAAAAACTGTTTTTT. It encodes CATSREGSAGEKLFF. The V call is TRBV15, the J call TRBJ1-4; no clear D. V was pared by 0 bases and J by 8 bases, with 13 bases between. The CDR3 spans 15 residues. Germline V gene sequence: CDR1 LNHNV, CDR2 YYDKDF (reference sequence). The full variable domain, completed using reference TRBV15 and TRBJ1-4, is DAMVIQNPRYQVTQFGKPVTLSCSQTLNHNVMYWYQQKSSQAPKLLFHYYDKDFNNEADTPDNFQSRRPNTSFCFLDIRSPGLGDTAMYLCATSREGSAGEKLFFGSGTQLSVL.

This rearrangement joins TRBV11-3 to TRBJ2-5; perhaps TRBD2 as D (6 bases). V was shortened by 3 bases and J by 13 bases, with 15 bases between the two germline ends. The CDR3 has 12 amino acids. The V gene's germline CDR1 is SGHNT and CDR2 YENEEA. The CDR3 nucleotides read TGTGCCAGCAGCTTTTACGGGGGTCCAATGTACTTC. Translation: CASSFYGGPMYF.

This clone has more than one count but fewer than ten. This chain links TRBV9 with TRBJ1-2, with a tentative D call TRBD1 (5 bases). Germline loops: CDR1 SGDLS, CDR2 YYNGEE. Trimming stripped 3 bases from V and 7 bases from J, with 13 bases between. The CDR3 is 13 residues long. CDR3 amino acids: CASSEGPVRGYTF. DNA of the CDR3: TGTGCCAGCAGCGAGGGGCCGGTCCGTGGCTACACCTTC.

For the CDR3, the DNA is TGTGCCAGTAGTATCCAGGGGCCCGGAGATACGCAGTATTTT. This codes for CASSIQGPGDTQYF. The V and J genes are TRBV19 and TRBJ2-3; tentatively, D is TRBD1 (6 bases). Trimming removed 3 bases from V and 5 bases from J, with 12 bases in between. The CDR3 is 14 residues long. CDR1 LNHDA and CDR2 SQIVND come from the germline V gene (reference sequence).

The chain is built from TRBV5-1 and TRBJ2-7; D might be TRBD2 (5 bases). The CDR3 is made up of 14 amino acids. Per the germline V gene, CDR1 is SGHRS and CDR2 is YFSETQ. V was shortened by 4 bases and J by 1 base, with 12 bases between the two germline ends. CDR3 sequence (DNA): TGCGCCAGCAGCGCGGGCCTATATTCCTACGAGCAGTACTTC. It is translated as CASSAGLYSYEQYF.

The chain uses TRBV7-6 and TRBJ2-1; 11 bases fit TRBD2. From germline, CDR1 is SGHVS and CDR2 FNYEAQ. The CDR3 totals 16 residues. J lost 9 bases, V lost 5 bases, and 12 bases had no gene match. CDR3 DNA: TGTGCCAGCAGCCTGGAAATAGCGGGGGGGCTGGGTGAGCAGTTCTTC. Protein product: CASSLEIAGGLGEQFF.

The V call is TRBV28, the J call TRBJ2-7; TRBD2 agrees at 9 bases. V lost 2 bases and J lost 0; bases outside the gene matches: 11. The CDR3 sequence is 18 residues long. Germline CDR1 MDHEN, CDR2 SYDVKM. Written as DNA, the CDR3 is TGTGCCAGCAGTTTAGCGGGACTTAGCGGGAGCCACTCCTACGAGCAGTACTTC. Its translation is CASSLAGLSGSHSYEQYF.

V usage is TRBV6-4 and J usage is TRBJ2-7; either TRBD1 or TRBD2 may fit D (5 bases each). Trimming stripped 8 bases from V and 4 bases from J, with 21 bases between. Germline V lookup: CDR1 MRHNA, CDR2 SNTAGT. The CDR3 contains 15 residues. The CDR3 protein is CASLQIGARDYEQYF. In DNA form, the CDR3 reads TGTGCCAGCCTCCAGATCGGGGCTAGAGATTACGAGCAGTACTTC.

This chain connects TRBV28 to TRBJ2-1, with D uncertain. In germline, CDR1 is MDHEN, CDR2 SYDVKM. This CDR3 has 11 amino acids. V was shortened by 4 bases and J by 14 bases, with 12 bases between the two germline ends. CDR3 region: CASSSWGPKFF. CDR3 in DNA: TGTGCCAGCAGTTCGTGGGGTCCCAAGTTCTTC.

This clone was seen a handful of times. This chain uses TRBV29-1 with TRBJ2-1; D call uncertain. V lost 2 bases and J lost 0, with 14 bases in between. The CDR3 is made up of 16 amino acids. CDR1 and CDR2 from the germline V gene are SQVTM and ANQGSEA. The DNA for the CDR3 is TGCAGCGTTGAATCACCCGACCGGAGCTCCTACAATGAGCAGTTCTTC. This codes for CSVESPDRSSYNEQFF.

The rearrangement links TRBV19 to TRBJ2-7; TRBD1 or TRBD2 may be the D gene (5 bases each). Germline V lookup: CDR1 LNHDA, CDR2 SQIVND (reference sequence). V shed 11 bases and J shed 5 bases, with 19 bases lying between them. This CDR3 has 13 residues. The CDR3 is CASSETAANEQYF. The CDR3 DNA follows: TGTGCCTCCTCGGAGACAGCGGCGAACGAGCAGTACTTC.

The chain carries TRBV18 and TRBJ1-1, with D possibly TRBD1 on 5 matching bases. This CDR3 spans 14 amino acids. V lost 2 bases to trimming and J lost 8 bases, with 15 bases between them. Germline assignment: CDR1 KGHSH and CDR2 LQKENI. CDR3 bases: TGTGCCAGCTCACCAGATCTGGGGGAGAAAGAAGCTTTCTTT. It specifies CASSPDLGEKEAFF. Using reference TRBV18 and TRBJ1-1 for the parts outside the CDR3, the full variable domain is NAGVMQNPRHLVRRRGQEARLRCSPMKGHSHVYWYRQLPEEGLKFMVYLQKENIIDESGMPKERFSAEFPKEGPSILRIQQVVRGDSAAYFCASSPDLGEKEAFFGQGTRLTVV.

The genes are TRBV7-8 and TRBJ1-2; TRBD1 aligns across 12 bases. Germline CDR1 and CDR2: SGHVS and FQNEAQ. The CDR3 runs 15 residues. Trimming at V came to 4 bases and at J to 4 bases, leaving 4 bases not matched to a gene. The chain's CDR3 is CASSSGTGGRYGYTF. In DNA form, the CDR3 reads TGTGCCAGCAGCTCGGGGACAGGGGGCCGCTATGGCTACACCTTC.

In DNA form, the CDR3 reads TGTGCCAGCAGTGACAGGGAGTACAATGAGCAGTTCTTC. This codes for CASSDREYNEQFF. The rearrangement links TRBV6-1 to TRBJ2-1; D may match TRBD1 or TRBD2 (5 bases each). V dropped 3 bases and J dropped 4 bases, with 7 bases sitting between them. The CDR3 sequence is 13 residues long. Germline V CDR1 and CDR2: MNHNS, SASEGT.

V usage is TRBV19 and J usage is TRBJ1-1; 8 nucleotides align to TRBD1. Germline assignment: CDR1 LNHDA and CDR2 SQIVND (reference sequence). The CDR3 runs 13 residues. V trimming: 7 bases; J trimming: 5 bases; junction bases outside the gene matches: 6. The DNA of the CDR3 is TGTGCCAGTACCCTAACAGGGGGGACTGAAGCTTTCTTT. Protein sequence: CASTLTGGTEAFF.

The chain employs TRBV5-1 and TRBJ2-5, with D perhaps TRBD1 or TRBD2 (5 bases each). CDR1 is SGHRS and CDR2 is YFSETQ in the germline V gene. This CDR3 has 12 amino acids. The V gene lost 3 bases and the J gene lost 7 bases, with 10 bases spanning the gap. CDR3 loop: CASSWDPGTQYF. In nucleotides, the CDR3 is TGCGCCAGCAGCTGGGACCCCGGGACCCAGTACTTC.

This sequence joins TRBV5-4 and TRBJ2-7; D not resolved. CDR1 is SGHNT, CDR2 YYREEE, per germline (reference sequence). This CDR3 region has 12 residues. Trimming took off 1 base at V and 7 bases at J, with 9 bases between the two ends. CDR3 region: CASSLHGKEQYF. The CDR3 DNA sequence: TGTGCCAGCAGCTTGCATGGTAAGGAGCAGTACTTC.

The gene calls are TRBV27 and TRBJ2-2; 8 bases align to TRBD1. The CDR3 length is 15 residues. The ends lost 5 bases at V and 4 bases at J; junction bases unmatched: 6. Germline lookup yields CDR1 MNHEY and CDR2 SMNVEV (reference sequence). CDR3 sequence reads: CASSLRQGTTGELFF. The CDR3 DNA sequence: TGTGCCAGCAGTCTGCGACAGGGGACCACCGGGGAGCTGTTTTTT.

The genes are TRBV10-3 and TRBJ2-3; TRBD2 agrees at 7 bases. V shed 5 bases and J 4 bases; nucleotides not matched to a gene: 0. The CDR3 extends over 12 amino acids. From germline, CDR1 is ENHRY and CDR2 SYGVKD. CDR3 region: CAISREADTQYF. For the CDR3, the DNA is TGTGCCATCAGTCGGGAGGCAGATACGCAGTATTTT.

The V gene is TRBV6-4, the J gene TRBJ2-5; weak D call: TRBD2 (5 bases). This CDR3 is built from 11 residues. Between the trimmed V and J ends, which lost 7 bases and 6 bases, there was a span of 9 bases. CDR1 and CDR2 from the germline V gene are MRHNA and SNTAGT. The CDR3 DNA reads TGTGCCAGCATTCGGGGTCAGACCCAGTACTTC. Protein product: CASIRGQTQYF.

The chain links TRBV7-8 to TRBJ1-1; D remains ambiguous. Trimming cost V 1 base and J 7 bases, with 13 bases left between them. The length of the CDR3 is 14 residues. Germline V gives CDR1 SGHVS, CDR2 FQNEAQ. The CDR3 region is CASSLEIMSSEAFF. Here the CDR3 DNA reads TGTGCCAGCAGCTTAGAGATAATGTCGAGTGAAGCTTTCTTT.

The sample holds a few counts of this clone. The chain joins TRBV19 to TRBJ2-5; TRBD1 matches at 7 bases. CDR3 size: 13 residues. The V gene end was trimmed by 6 bases and the J gene end by 4 bases; junction bases not matched to a gene: 5. Germline loops: CDR1 LNHDA, CDR2 SQIVND (reference sequence). CDR3 in DNA: TGTGCCAGTAGCAACCACAGGGGAGAGACCCAGTACTTC. This gives the protein CASSNHRGETQYF.

The rearrangement joins TRBV2 to TRBJ2-3, with 7 bases fitting TRBD2. Germline loops: CDR1 SNHLY, CDR2 FYNNEI. The V gene end was trimmed by 8 bases and the J gene end by 1 base; junction bases not matched to a gene: 6. The CDR3 consists of 14 residues. The CDR3 sequence is CASLRGEGTDTQYF. CDR3 nucleotide sequence: TGTGCCAGCCTTCGGGGGGAGGGCACAGATACGCAGTATTTT.

The V call is TRBV7-6, the J call TRBJ2-1; no firm D call. CDR1 is SGHVS and CDR2 is FNYEAQ in the germline V gene. The ends were cut back, 3 bases at V and 9 bases at J, with 12 bases in the middle. The CDR3 sequence is 13 residues long. Written as DNA, the CDR3 is TGTGCCAGCAGCTTGGAAGAGAAAGCTGAGCAGTTCTTC. Protein sequence: CASSLEEKAEQFF.